This T cell receptor (beta chain) was sequenced for a study of T cell responses to AZD1222 COVID-19 vaccine. Study at large: Second-dose intervals of approximately 4 or approximately 12 weeks were pooled. Study results and caveats: The donor group comprised mostly white British people and more females; the analysis possibly underestimated clonal diversity. Baseline testing showed seropositivity in only five or six AZD1222 recipients. Repertoire sampling happened only post peak T cell response.

CDR1 and CDR2 from the germline V gene are SGHVS and FNYEAQ. This CDR3 is built from 17 residues. V lost 1 base to trimming and J lost 3 bases, with 16 bases between them. A remark on this clone: What it recognizes is unknown.

The method was immunoSEQ multiplex PCR; TCRdb's version includes in-frame clones alone and lacks a portion of them. The top ten hold over 15% of the sample, which has tens of thousands of clones, 70% to 90% seen once. The rearrangement links TRBV7-6 to TRBJ2-1, with D unresolved. The sequence derives from an adult in good health. This specimen consisted of peripheral blood, obtained on day 0 of AZD1222 vaccination. The DNA of the CDR3 is TGTGCCAGCAGCTTAGAAGCCCCTTCTCGAAGCTACAATGAGCAGTTCTTC. Protein: CASSLEAPSRSYNEQFF.